One and the same sample provided the 2 T cell receptor beta chains below, sequenced in a study of neurological immune-mediated disorders (dated by TCRdb to about 2019). The time point label here, explained by the study, means: technical triplicate 3. Library method: 5' RACE. For sequencing, an Illumina HiSeq 2500 was employed. The public reads were quality trimmed at Q25 with fastp and then assembled into clones with MiXCR by TCRdb, keeping productive beta chains. CDR3 protein duplicates are merged, each entry listing the most common genes and DNA. Within this sample are some 48,000 distinct CDR3 sequences, with around a fifth of them counted one time only. The top ten clones comprise about 4.1% of the sample. Sequences were obtained from PBMCs. These receptors came from a man in his sixties with HTLV-1-associated myelopathy (HAM/TSP).

Ten or more counts support this clonotype. This rearrangement joins TRBV5-1 to TRBJ1-1, with D hard to call. V lost 3 bases, J lost 2 bases, and 17 bases lay in between. Germline loops: CDR1 SGHRS, CDR2 YFSETQ. The CDR3 sequence is 16 residues long. DNA for the CDR3: TGCGCCAGCAGCTGGGATTTGACAAATGCAAACACTGAAGCTTTCTTT. Amino acids: CASSWDLTNANTEAFF.

This clonotype was recorded at least ten times. The chain is built from TRBV7-2 and TRBJ1-2, with D hard to call. This CDR3 is built from 13 residues. Trimming removed 2 bases from V and 8 bases from J, with 12 bases in between. Looked up from germline, CDR1 is SGHTA and CDR2 is FQGNSA. CDR3 in amino acids: CASSLTDPGGYTF. CDR3 in DNA: TGTGCCAGCAGCTTAACCGATCCGGGAGGCTACACCTTC.